This TCR beta chain was captured in a study of blood T cell repertoires in COVID-19. In the original analysis: How many nucleated cells were present was estimated from reference gene primer amplification. Profiling relied on immunoSEQ multiplex PCR, and the TCRdb table lists in-frame clones only, not all of them. V and J calls and clone size are given by that table; D and trimming were obtained from the DNA. There are roughly 290,000 clones in the sample; around nine tenths occur only once, and about 1.7% lies in the top ten. This clone was observed once. This TCR came from a woman between 40 and 50 years old who had recovered from COVID-19. The material sequenced was PBMCs or T cells enriched from blood (not recorded which).

CDR3 bases: TGTGCCAGCAGGGGACAGGGACCTTCGGGCTATGGCTACACCTTC. Translated, it gives CASRGQGPSGYGYTF. This chain connects TRBV6-5 to TRBJ1-2; 9 positions agree with TRBD1. CDR1 and CDR2 (germline): MNHEY, SVGAGI. The CDR3 totals 15 residues. V lost 6 bases to trimming and J lost 4 bases; unmatched junction nucleotides: 9.